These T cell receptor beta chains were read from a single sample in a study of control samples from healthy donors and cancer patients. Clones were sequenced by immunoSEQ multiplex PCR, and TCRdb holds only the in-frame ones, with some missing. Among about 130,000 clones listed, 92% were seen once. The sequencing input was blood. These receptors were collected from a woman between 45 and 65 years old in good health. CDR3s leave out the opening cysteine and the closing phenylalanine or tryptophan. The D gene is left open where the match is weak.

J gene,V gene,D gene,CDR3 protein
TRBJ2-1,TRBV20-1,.,SAYNEQF
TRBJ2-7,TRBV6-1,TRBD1,ASSDRGISYEQY
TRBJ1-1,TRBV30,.,AWRVTVNTEAF
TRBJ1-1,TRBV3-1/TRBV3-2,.,ASSRRSNTEAF
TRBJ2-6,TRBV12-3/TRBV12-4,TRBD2,ASTGGLANVLT
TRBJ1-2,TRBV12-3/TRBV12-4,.,ASSLGANYGYT
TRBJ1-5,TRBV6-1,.,ASSEVPAKH
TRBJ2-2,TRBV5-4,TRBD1,ASSQRRQGEGTGELF
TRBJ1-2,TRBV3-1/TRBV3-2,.,ASRRKYYT
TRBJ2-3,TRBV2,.,ASRSERKGTDTQY
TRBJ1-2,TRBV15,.,ATSRDRGRSYGYT
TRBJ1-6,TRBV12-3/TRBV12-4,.,ASSSPNSPLH
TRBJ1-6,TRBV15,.,ATSRAGRSSYNSPLH
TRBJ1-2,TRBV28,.,ASSLTPGGRTNYGYT
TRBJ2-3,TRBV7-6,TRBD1,ASSLFAGKNRGFRDTQY
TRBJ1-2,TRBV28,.,ASRGPGGYGYT
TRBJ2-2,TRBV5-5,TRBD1,ASSPGRTGFTGELF
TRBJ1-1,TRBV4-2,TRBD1,ASSHSGTGVTEAF
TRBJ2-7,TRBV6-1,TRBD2,ASSEGLAGALYEQY
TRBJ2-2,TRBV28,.,ASSLTDSYQEGGELF
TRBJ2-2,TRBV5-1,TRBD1,ASSITGGTGELF
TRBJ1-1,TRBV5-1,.,ASSPRGPGTEAF
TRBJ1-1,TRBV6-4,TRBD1,ASSSTGEDTEAF
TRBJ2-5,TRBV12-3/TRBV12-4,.,ASSFRWQETQY
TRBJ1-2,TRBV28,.,ASKGTTNSPAIGYT
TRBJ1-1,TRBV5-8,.,ASNYYRAPNTEAF
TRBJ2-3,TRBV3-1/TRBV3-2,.,ASSQSNGDTQY
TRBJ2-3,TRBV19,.,ASTRTATDTQY
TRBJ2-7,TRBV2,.,ASGQGHVVNYEQY
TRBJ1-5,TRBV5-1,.,ASIRARDQPQH
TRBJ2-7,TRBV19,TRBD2,ASSVSGSYEQY
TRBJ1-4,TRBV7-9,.,ASSLGGHNEKLF
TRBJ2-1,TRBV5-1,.,ASSLANEQF
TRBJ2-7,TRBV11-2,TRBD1,ASSGTGVYEQY
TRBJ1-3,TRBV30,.,AWSVPGSRSGNTIY
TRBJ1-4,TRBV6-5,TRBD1,ASRTGNREKLF
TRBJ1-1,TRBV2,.,ASILMNTEAF
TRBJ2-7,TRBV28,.,ASSRGDYEQY
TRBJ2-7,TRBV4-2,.,ASSQVAGAMYEQY
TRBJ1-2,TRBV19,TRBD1,ASSADRTLHGYT
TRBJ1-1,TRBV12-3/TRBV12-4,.,ASSLGTEAF
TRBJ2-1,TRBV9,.,ASSGGTPTPYNEQF
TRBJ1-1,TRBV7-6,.,ASSSRPGRGLVPVNTEAF
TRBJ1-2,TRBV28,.,ASSRRGSDYGYT
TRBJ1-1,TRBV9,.,ASSPGGGNTEAF
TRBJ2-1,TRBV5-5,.,ASSSGPALGYNEQF